The present T cell receptor (beta chain) was sequenced within a study of early T cells in non-severe SARS-CoV-2 infection (dated by TCRdb to the early 2020s). Context from the whole study: Bulk RNA from unsorted whole blood was used for TCR sequencing, so alpha and beta chains could not be paired. The research as a whole found: VDJdb matching was skewed toward anti-spike CD8 responses and likely underestimated virus-specific expansions, missing private and CD4 specificities.

The germline V gene specifies SQVTM as CDR1 and ANQGSEA as CDR2. The CDR3 starts with the cysteine, ends with the phenylalanine, and has 11 residues. CDR3 DNA is the only sequence kept; it has 33 bases, read in frame from the first base. V loses 4 bases of germline sequence and J loses 10 bases, and the interval between the two ends is 11 bases. Receptor libraries were prepared by 5' RACE. The sequencer listed for this sample is NextSeq 500. In the TCR library protocol, unique molecular identifiers were attached to individual cDNA molecules to correct for PCR bias and sequencing error. Both TCR alpha and beta chains were sequenced, and tight co-correlation was observed between alpha and beta sequence abundances in each sample. From the authors' description of their analysis: Decombinator V4 was used to annotate the V gene, J gene and CDR3 of the TCR sequences. Expanded TCRs were defined as changing significantly between any two time points under a Poisson model with p below 0.0001. TCR abundances were normalised to the total number of TCRs sequenced per sample and expressed as counts per million. MAIT TCRs were defined by TRAV1-2 paired with TRAJ12, TRAJ20 or TRAJ33, and iNKT TCRs by TRAV10 paired with TRAJ18. A search of VDJdb, accessed on 1 November 2021, was run for TCRs annotated to CMV, EBV and SARS-CoV-2, with TCRs annotated for multiple antigens excluded. In-frame beta chains were kept once TCRdb had trimmed the public reads at Q25 with fastp and called clones with MiXCR. Duplicate CDR3 protein sequences are folded into a single record with the most common DNA and genes. The V and J calls and clone size come from TCRdb's table, not from the authors' own analysis. Here the sample has just over 65,000 distinct CDR3 sequences; over 10% occur a single time. The biggest ten clones account for about 8.3% of the sample.

This clonotype occurred a few times. What antigen it recognizes has not been identified. No clone much larger than this one lies a single base away; base qualities are absent. A case-control design nested within a healthcare worker cohort in London, UK, was used, with weekly nasopharyngeal swab PCR tests and blood sampling performed. Healthcare workers were recruited during the week of the UK lockdown, between 23 and 31 March 2020, and followed weekly for up to roughly 15 weeks. The chain uses TRBV29-1 and TRBJ2-1, with no confidently assigned D gene. This receptor was identified in an adult who was a healthcare worker with PCR-confirmed SARS-CoV-2 infection or an uninfected control (not recorded which). The sample was whole blood. The nucleotide sequence is given as TGCAGCGTTGTTCCCCCAAACGAGCAGTTCTTC. It specifies CSVVPPNEQFF.